Each of the 23 T cell receptor beta chains below was sequenced from the same sample in a study of identical twins. One entry per CDR3 protein, called by TCRdb with MiXCR from the 5' RACE reads. The sample lists roughly 490,000 distinct CDR3 sequences, roughly an eighth occurring once. This sample was shared with a second study, whose subject was yellow fever vaccine responses in identical twins.

The sample consisted of CD4+ T cells sorted from blood. These TCRs come from a woman under 30 in good health.

The chain employs TRBV2 and TRBJ1-4; TRBD1 is a possible D gene (5 bases). Trimming took 6 bases from V and 5 from J, leaving 10 bases between them. The CDR3 is made up of 13 amino acids. Germline values: CDR1 SNHLY, CDR2 FYNNEI. CDR3 sequence: CASSGTANEKLFF. As DNA, the CDR3 is TGTGCCAGCAGCGGGACGGCGAATGAAAAACTGTTTTTT.

This clonotype was counted many times. This chain uses TRBV12-3 or TRBV12-4 with TRBJ1-2; D possibly corresponds to TRBD1 (5 bases). CDR3 length equals 13 residues. V dropped 3 bases and J dropped 4 bases, with 9 bases sitting between them. The CDR3 region has the DNA TGTGCCAGCAGTTTCCGGACAATCTATGGCTACACCTTC. It codes for CASSFRTIYGYTF.

A few counts support this clonotype. This chain uses TRBV5-6 with TRBJ2-1; 7 positions agree with TRBD2. V gave up 7 bases and J gave up 2 bases; unmatched junction bases: 9. The CDR3 sequence is 15 residues long. Germline V gene sequence: CDR1 SGHDT, CDR2 YYEEEE. CDR3 loop: CASDFSGLPYNEQFF. For the CDR3, the DNA is TGTGCCAGCGATTTTTCGGGACTACCCTACAATGAGCAGTTCTTC. The whole variable domain, filled in from reference TRBV5-6 and TRBJ2-1, reads DAGVTQSPTHLIKTRGQQVTLRCSPKSGHDTVSWYQQALGQGPQFIFQYYEEEERQRGNFPDRFSGHQFPNYSSELNVNALLLGDSALYLCASDFSGLPYNEQFFGPGTRLTVL.

This clonotype was recorded a few times. The chain couples TRBV30 to TRBJ2-6, with D unresolved. Germline values: CDR1 GTSNPN, CDR2 SVGIG (reference sequence). CDR3 length: 15 residues. Trimming shortened V by 2 bases and J by 4 bases, and 12 bases separated the two germline ends. CDR3 residues: CAWSPLSLGANVLTF. The CDR3 coding sequence is TGTGCCTGGAGTCCGCTTAGCCTGGGGGCCAACGTCCTGACTTTC.

This clonotype was seen ten or more times. The V and J genes are TRBV7-2 and TRBJ2-2; 7 bases line up with TRBD2. From germline, CDR1 is SGHTA and CDR2 FQGNSA. The CDR3 sequence is 15 residues long. Losses at the gene ends were 1 base for V and 9 bases for J; bases not matched to a gene: 8. Here the CDR3 reads CASSLGAGLVRELFF. The CDR3 nucleotides are TGTGCCAGCAGCTTAGGAGCGGGACTTGTCCGGGAGCTGTTTTTT.

This clonotype has a handful of counts. This rearrangement joins TRBV6-1 to TRBJ2-3; the match to TRBD1 covers 8 bases. This CDR3 has 17 amino acids. Looked up from germline, CDR1 is MNHNS and CDR2 is SASEGT. J lost 1 base, V lost 2 bases, and 8 bases had no gene match. The CDR3, as DNA: TGTGCCAGCAGTGAATTAGGAACAGGGGGACGCACAGATACGCAGTATTTT. The encoded protein is CASSELGTGGRTDTQYF.

The rearrangement joins TRBV28 to TRBJ2-3; no clear D gene. The CDR3 consists of 15 residues. V gave up 8 bases and J gave up 0 bases, with 15 bases separating them. Germline CDR1 is MDHEN and CDR2 is SYDVKM. CDR3 amino acids: CASLGSVTSTDTQYF. The CDR3 coding sequence is TGTGCCAGCCTAGGGTCGGTAACTAGCACAGATACGCAGTATTTT.

V is TRBV20-1 and J is TRBJ2-3, with TRBD1 matching 7 bases. In germline, CDR1 is DFQATT, CDR2 SNEGSKA (reference sequence). Trimming at V came to 4 bases and at J to 5 bases, leaving 0 bases not matched to a gene. The CDR3 spans 11 residues. CDR3 sequence reads: CSATGGDTQYF. The CDR3 bases are TGCAGTGCTACAGGGGGAGATACGCAGTATTTT.

There are a few counts of this clonotype. This chain connects TRBV11-2 to TRBJ2-5, with unresolved D. CDR3 length equals 17 residues. The V gene lost 0 bases and the J gene lost 1 base, with 15 bases spanning the gap. Germline V gene lookup returns CDR1 SGHAT and CDR2 FQNNGV. The CDR3 DNA reads as TGTGCCAGCAGCTTAGATAGGGCCAGCAAAAGCCAAGAGACCCAGTACTTC. Protein sequence: CASSLDRASKSQETQYF.

V is TRBV29-1 and J is TRBJ2-1; D might be TRBD1 (6 bases). Germline loops: CDR1 SQVTM, CDR2 ANQGSEA. The CDR3 totals 15 residues. Trimming took 7 bases from V and 0 from J, leaving 16 bases between them. This chain's CDR3 is CSGDPTGTSYNEQFF. DNA for the CDR3: TGCAGCGGAGACCCTACAGGGACCTCCTACAATGAGCAGTTCTTC.

This clonotype has at least ten counts. This chain uses TRBV12-3 or TRBV12-4 with TRBJ1-2; D is possibly TRBD1 (6 bases). The CDR3 covers 15 residues. V dropped 4 bases and J dropped 4 bases, with 16 bases sitting between them. The DNA of the CDR3 is TGTGCCAGCAGTTACCGGGCAGGGGAGGGCTATGGCTACACCTTC. It specifies CASSYRAGEGYGYTF.

The V and J genes are TRBV12-3 or TRBV12-4 and TRBJ2-3; 8 bases map to TRBD2. The length of the CDR3 is 14 residues. Trimming at V came to 6 bases and at J to 4 bases, leaving 6 bases not matched to a gene. CDR3 sequence: CASSKRENADTQYF. CDR3 nucleotide sequence: TGTGCCAGCAGCAAGCGGGAGAATGCAGATACGCAGTATTTT.

This clonotype turned up a few times. The chain has TRBV3-1 and TRBJ2-1, with D uncertain. The CDR3 consists of 13 residues. Germline assignment: CDR1 LGHDT and CDR2 YNNKEL (reference sequence). V was shortened by 3 bases and J by 7 bases, with 10 bases between the two germline ends. The CDR3, as DNA: TGTGCCAGCAGCCACTACCCAATGAATGAGCAGTTCTTC. It codes for CASSHYPMNEQFF.

This clonotype was seen only a few times. The chain couples TRBV7-2 to TRBJ2-7; 12 nucleotides agree with TRBD2. This CDR3 is 15 amino acids long. Per germline, CDR1 SGHTA and CDR2 FQGNSA. Losses at the gene ends were 5 bases for V and 4 bases for J; bases not matched to a gene: 6. Here the CDR3 DNA reads TGTGCCAGCAGCCGCACTAGCGGGAGGCGGTACGAGCAGTACTTC. Protein: CASSRTSGRRYEQYF.

The chain combines TRBV28 with TRBJ1-2; D is undetermined. The V end lost 2 bases, the J end lost 1 base, and 8 bases lay between the germline ends. Germline CDR1 reads MDHEN; CDR2 reads SYDVKM. The CDR3 is 14 residues long. This CDR3 reads CASSLARNNYGYTF. Here the CDR3 DNA reads TGTGCCAGCAGTTTAGCGCGAAATAACTATGGCTACACCTTC.

This clonotype occurred a few times. The V call is TRBV12-3 or TRBV12-4, the J call TRBJ2-3; tentative D call: TRBD2 (6 bases). CDR3 length equals 14 residues. Trimming pared 3 bases from V and 2 bases from J, leaving 9 bases between. The CDR3 sequence: CASSFRRATDTQYF. Here the CDR3 DNA reads TGTGCCAGCAGTTTCAGGAGGGCCACAGATACGCAGTATTTT.

As concerns this clonotype: One end of the junction fails to match germline, which may point to a read error. The rearrangement links TRBV7-8 to TRBJ2-2, with 9 bases aligning to TRBD1. The CDR3 sequence is 18 residues long. Per germline, CDR1 SGHVS and CDR2 FQNEAQ. The CDR3 reads CANSLGIGDRANTGELFF. CDR3 DNA sequence: TGTGCCAACAGCTTAGGCATTGGGGACAGGGCTAACACCGGGGAGCTGTTTTTT.

The V and J genes are TRBV10-3 and TRBJ1-1; D gene ambiguous. Deletions cut 0 bases from V and 6 bases from J, with 11 bases between. Per germline, CDR1 ENHRY and CDR2 SYGVKD. The CDR3 has 14 residues. The CDR3 sequence is CAISESRGFAEAFF. In DNA, the CDR3 is TGTGCCATCAGTGAGTCTCGGGGATTCGCTGAAGCTTTCTTT.

This clonotype was recorded a few times. The rearrangement joins TRBV5-1 to TRBJ2-3; D is perhaps TRBD1 or TRBD2 (5 bases each). V was pared by 1 base and J by 6 bases, with 15 bases between. CDR1 is SGHRS and CDR2 is YFSETQ in the germline V gene. This CDR3 is 15 amino acids long. CDR3 nucleotides: TGCGCCAGCAGCTTGAGCGGACACCCTGCGGATACGCAGTATTTT. Its protein product is CASSLSGHPADTQYF.

The J gene is TRBJ1-5, the V gene TRBV19; 9 positions match TRBD1. CDR1 and CDR2 (germline): LNHDA, SQIVND (reference sequence). Trimming took 4 bases from V and 4 from J; bases not matched to a gene: 5. This CDR3 is 15 amino acids long. CDR3: CASSRVTGGNQPQHF. The CDR3 DNA sequence: TGTGCCAGTAGTAGGGTGACAGGGGGGAATCAGCCCCAGCATTTT. The entire variable domain, with the rest obtained from reference TRBV19 and TRBJ1-5, is as follows: DGGITQSPKYLFRKEGQNVTLSCEQNLNHDAMYWYRQDPGQGLRLIYYSQIVNDFQKGDIAEGYSVSREKKESFPLTVTSAQKNPTAFYLCASSRVTGGNQPQHFGDGTRLSIL.

This chain uses TRBV6-5 with TRBJ2-7, with D perhaps matching TRBD2 (5 bases). CDR3 length: 15 residues. CDR1 and CDR2 (germline): MNHEY, SVGAGI. V dropped 2 bases and J dropped 4 bases, with 15 bases sitting between them. This CDR3 reads CASSYKDSLYYEQYF. In DNA form, the CDR3 reads TGTGCCAGCAGTTACAAGGACTCCCTGTATTACGAGCAGTACTTC.

V gene TRBV2 combines with J gene TRBJ2-5; D gene unclear. CDR3 size: 13 residues. Germline loops: CDR1 SNHLY, CDR2 FYNNEI. With 4 bases removed from V and 3 bases from J, the gap between germline ends came to 9 bases. CDR3 sequence reads: CASSGVAKETQYF. DNA for the CDR3: TGTGCCAGCAGTGGCGTTGCCAAAGAGACCCAGTACTTC.

This clonotype was detected a few times. This chain joins TRBV20-1 and TRBJ1-1; D is perhaps TRBD1 (6 bases). Germline CDR1 DFQATT, CDR2 SNEGSKA (reference sequence). The length of the CDR3 is 15 residues. V shed 5 bases and J shed 1 base, with 17 bases lying between them. CDR3 in amino acids: CSALSDSLGNTEAFF. The DNA of the CDR3 is TGCAGTGCTCTTTCGGACAGCCTGGGGAACACTGAAGCTTTCTTT.